The 2 T cell receptor beta chains below come from one sample, sequenced in a study of T cells in Graves' hyperthyroidism and ophthalmopathy (dated by TCRdb to between 2018 and 2021). The protocol used for the library was multiplex PCR. The sample was run on an Illumina HiSeq 2000. Amplification of TCR beta CDR3 regions was carried out from RNA transcripts. For the first round of RT-PCR on the TCR CDR3, the HTBI primer set was used together with the Qiagen OneStep RT-PCR kit. TCRdb redid the processing of the public reads, applying fastp at Q25 and MiXCR, and retained in-frame beta chains. Each CDR3 protein appears once, grouped with its most common genes and DNA. Within this sample are nearly 600,000 distinct CDR3 sequences, with approximately 15% of them counted one time only. The top ten clones comprise roughly 7.7% of the sample. The material sequenced was blood. These TCRs come from a woman aged 18 to 35 with Graves' ophthalmopathy.

In this sample, this clonotype turned up a few times. This sequence joins TRBV9 and TRBJ2-1; 10 nucleotides line up with TRBD2. CDR1 and CDR2 (germline): SGDLS, YYNGEE. This CDR3 spans 13 amino acids. Germline trimming cut 4 bases from V and 10 bases from J; bases unmatched to any gene: 5. The CDR3 here is CASSPIAGGEQFF. CDR3 DNA sequence: TGTGCCAGCAGCCCCATAGCGGGAGGCGAGCAGTTCTTC. The full variable domain, rest sourced from reference TRBV9 and TRBJ2-1, is DSGVTQTPKHLITATGQRVTLRCSPRSGDLSVYWYQQSLDQGLQFLIQYYNGEERAKGNILERFSAQQFPDLHSELNLSSLELGDSALYFCASSPIAGGEQFFGPGTRLTVL.

This clonotype has a count of ten or more. This sequence joins TRBV2 and TRBJ2-7, with D uncertain. This CDR3 comprises 17 residues. V lost 8 bases and J 2 bases, leaving 25 bases between the germline ends. Per the germline V gene, CDR1 is SNHLY and CDR2 is FYNNEI. The CDR3 DNA is TGTGCCAGCTCCCATGGCATAAACAGTTGGATCCCCTACGAGCAGTACTTC. It yields the protein CASSHGINSWIPYEQYF.